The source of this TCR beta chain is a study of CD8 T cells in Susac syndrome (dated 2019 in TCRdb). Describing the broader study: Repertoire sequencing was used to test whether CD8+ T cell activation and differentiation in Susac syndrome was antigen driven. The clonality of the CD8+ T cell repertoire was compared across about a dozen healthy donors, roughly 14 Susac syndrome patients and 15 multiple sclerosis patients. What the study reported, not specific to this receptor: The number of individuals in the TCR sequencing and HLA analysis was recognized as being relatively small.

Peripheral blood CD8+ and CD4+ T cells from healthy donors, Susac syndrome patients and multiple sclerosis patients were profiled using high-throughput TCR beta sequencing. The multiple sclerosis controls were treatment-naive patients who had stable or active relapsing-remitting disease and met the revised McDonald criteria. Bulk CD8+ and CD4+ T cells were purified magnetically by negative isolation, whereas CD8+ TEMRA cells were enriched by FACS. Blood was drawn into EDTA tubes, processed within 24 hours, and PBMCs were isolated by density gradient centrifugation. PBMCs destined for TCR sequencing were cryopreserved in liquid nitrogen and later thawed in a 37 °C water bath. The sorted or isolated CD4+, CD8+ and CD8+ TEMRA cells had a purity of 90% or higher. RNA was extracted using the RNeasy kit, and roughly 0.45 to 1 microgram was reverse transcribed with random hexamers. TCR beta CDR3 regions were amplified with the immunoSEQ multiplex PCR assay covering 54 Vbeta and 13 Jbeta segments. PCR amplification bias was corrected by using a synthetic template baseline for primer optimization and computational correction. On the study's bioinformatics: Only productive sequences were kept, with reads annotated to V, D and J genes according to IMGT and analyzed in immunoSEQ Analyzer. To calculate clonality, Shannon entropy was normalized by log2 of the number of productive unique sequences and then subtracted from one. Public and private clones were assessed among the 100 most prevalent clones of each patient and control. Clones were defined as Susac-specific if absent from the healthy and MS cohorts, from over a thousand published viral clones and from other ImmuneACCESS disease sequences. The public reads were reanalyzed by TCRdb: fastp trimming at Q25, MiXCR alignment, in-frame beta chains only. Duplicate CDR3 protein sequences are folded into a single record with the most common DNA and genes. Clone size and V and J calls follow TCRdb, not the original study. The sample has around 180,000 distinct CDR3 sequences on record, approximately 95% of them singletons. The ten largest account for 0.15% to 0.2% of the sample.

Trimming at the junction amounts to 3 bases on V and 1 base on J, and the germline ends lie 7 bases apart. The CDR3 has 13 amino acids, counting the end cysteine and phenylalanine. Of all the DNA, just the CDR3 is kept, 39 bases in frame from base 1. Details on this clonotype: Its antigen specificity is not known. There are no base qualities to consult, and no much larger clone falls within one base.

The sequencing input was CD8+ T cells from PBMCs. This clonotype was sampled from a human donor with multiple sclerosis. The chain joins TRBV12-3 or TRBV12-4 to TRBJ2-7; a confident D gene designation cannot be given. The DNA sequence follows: TGTGCCAGCAGTTTCCAGGAGTCCTACGAGCAGTACTTC. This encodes CASSFQESYEQYF.